This T cell receptor (beta chain) derives from a study of metastatic and nonmetastatic thyroid tumors. General study findings and limits: TCR beta diversity was reportedly significantly higher in malignant thyroid tumors than benign nodules, in blood and tumor.

Each patient went into thyroid surgery without having received any treatment. In its sample, this clone was seen a few times. No antigen is known for it. Per the germline V gene, CDR1 is MNHEY and CDR2 is SVGEGT. V lost 2 bases and J 1 base, leaving 6 bases between the germline ends. The CDR3 has 13 amino acids. Original handling: Variation in CDR3 across clinicopathological groups served as the basis for constructing a distant-metastasis classifier in papillary thyroid cancer. With MiXCR, TCRdb called clones anew from the PCR reads. None of the V and J calls come from the authors' own analysis; TCRdb made them. This table holds approximately 15,000 clones, about 12% found once.

The sample consisted of tumor tissue. The TCR comes from a female donor with papillary thyroid cancer or a benign thyroid nodule (not recorded which). Some clones in this sample may be carry-over from other donors' samples. The chain couples TRBV6-2 or TRBV6-3 to TRBJ2-7, with D unclear. This CDR3 is CASSYQVSYEQYF. CDR3 sequence (DNA): TGTGCCAGCAGTTACCAGGTTTCCTACGAGCAGTACTTC.